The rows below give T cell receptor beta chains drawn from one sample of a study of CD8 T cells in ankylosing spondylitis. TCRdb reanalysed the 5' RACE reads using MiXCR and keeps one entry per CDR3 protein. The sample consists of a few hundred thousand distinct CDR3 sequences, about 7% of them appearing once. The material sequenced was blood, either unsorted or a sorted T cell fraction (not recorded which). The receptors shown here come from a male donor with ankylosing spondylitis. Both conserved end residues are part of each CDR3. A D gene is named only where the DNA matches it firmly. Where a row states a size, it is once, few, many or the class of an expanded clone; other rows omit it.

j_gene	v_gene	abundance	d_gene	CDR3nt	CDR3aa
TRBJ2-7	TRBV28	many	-	TGTGCCAGCAGCGAGACGGTGGGGGGCTTCGAGCAGTACTTC	CASSETVGGFEQYF
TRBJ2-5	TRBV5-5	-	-	TGTGCCAGCGGCCCATGGCCCCAAGAGACCCAGTACTTC	CASGPWPQETQYF
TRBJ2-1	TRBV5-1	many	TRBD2	TGCGCCAGCAGCTTGCTAGCGGGAGGAGGGCTCTACAATGAGCAGTTCTTC	CASSLLAGGGLYNEQFF
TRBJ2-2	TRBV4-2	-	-	TGTGCCAGCAGCCATGGGCCCTTGAACACCGGGGAGCTGTTTTTT	CASSHGPLNTGELFF
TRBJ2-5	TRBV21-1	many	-	TGTGCCAGCAGCAAAGCCGGCAAACGAACGGGAGAGACCCAGTACTTC	CASSKAGKRTGETQYF
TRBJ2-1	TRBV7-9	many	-	TGTGCCAGCAGCAGGCCTCCTACTAACAATGAGCAGTTCTTC	CASSRPPTNNEQFF
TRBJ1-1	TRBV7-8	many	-	TGTGCCAGCACCCCCGGGGGGGCAACTGAAGCTTTCTTT	CASTPGGATEAFF
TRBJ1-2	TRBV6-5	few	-	TGTGCCAGCAGTTCCGAAAGTCGAGTCTATGGCTACACCTTC	CASSSESRVYGYTF
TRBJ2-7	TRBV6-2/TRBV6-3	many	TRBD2	TGTGCCAGCAGACCGGCGGGGGCCTACGAGCAGTACTTC	CASRPAGAYEQYF
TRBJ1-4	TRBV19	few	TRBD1	TGTGCCAGTACCCCGGGACAGGCCGATGAAAAACTGTTTTTT	CASTPGQADEKLFF
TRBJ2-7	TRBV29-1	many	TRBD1	TGCAGCGTTGATACAGGGGGATACGAGCAGTACTTC	CSVDTGGYEQYF
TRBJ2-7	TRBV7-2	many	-	TGTGCCAGCAGCTTTACAGGTGCCTCCTACGAGCAGTACTTC	CASSFTGASYEQYF
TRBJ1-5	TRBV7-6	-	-	TGTGCCAGCAGCTTAGATGGAATGGGAAATCAGCCCCAGCATTTT	CASSLDGMGNQPQHF
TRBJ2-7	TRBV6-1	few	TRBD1	TGTGCCAGCCGACCCCGGGACAGCTACGAGCAGTACTTC	CASRPRDSYEQYF
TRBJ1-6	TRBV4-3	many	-	TGCGCCAGCAGCCACGGACGGAATAATTCACCCCTCCACTTT	CASSHGRNNSPLHF
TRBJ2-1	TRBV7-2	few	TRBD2	TGTGCCAGCAGCTCCTCAGCGGGACCAATGTTCGGTGAGCAGTTCTTC	CASSSSAGPMFGEQFF
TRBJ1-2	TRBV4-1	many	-	TGCGCCAGCAGCCAAGGGAAGGGTATCTCGTATGGCTACACCTTC	CASSQGKGISYGYTF
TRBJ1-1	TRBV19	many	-	TGTGCCAGTACCCGACGGGGGGAGAACACTGAAGCTTTCTTT	CASTRRGENTEAFF
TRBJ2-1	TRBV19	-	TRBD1	TGTGCCAGTAGTCGGGACAGTTTTTACAATGAGCAGTTCTTC	CASSRDSFYNEQFF
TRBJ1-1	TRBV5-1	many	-	TGCGCCAGCAGCTTAGGTCGAAGGGACACTGAAGCTTTCTTT	CASSLGRRDTEAFF
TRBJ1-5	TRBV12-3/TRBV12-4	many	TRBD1	TGTGCCAGCAGTTTGACAGGGAGTCAGCCCCAGCATTTT	CASSLTGSQPQHF
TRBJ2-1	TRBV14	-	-	TGTGCCAGCAGCCAAGATCGAAGGGCGGAGCAGTTCTTC	CASSQDRRAEQFF
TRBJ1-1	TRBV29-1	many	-	TGCAGCGTTCGGGAGGGGGGAGTAGAAGCTTTCTTT	CSVREGGVEAFF
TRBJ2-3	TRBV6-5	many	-	TGTGCCAGCAGTTACTCACAGGGATTCACAGATACGCAGTATTTT	CASSYSQGFTDTQYF
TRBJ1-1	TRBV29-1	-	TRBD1	TGCAGCGTTGTGGGACAGGGGTATGATGAACACACTGAAGCTTTCTTT	CSVVGQGYDEHTEAFF
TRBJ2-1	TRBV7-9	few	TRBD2	TGTGCCAGCAGCTCTTGGACTAGCGGGGGACACTACAATGAGCAGTTCTTC	CASSSWTSGGHYNEQFF
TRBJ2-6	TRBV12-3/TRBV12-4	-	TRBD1	TGTGCCACCCGGGACAGCAAATTTGGGGCCAACGTCCTGACTTTC	CATRDSKFGANVLTF
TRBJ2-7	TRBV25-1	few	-	TGTGCCAGCAGTCTCATCCACGAGCAGTACTTC	CASSLIHEQYF
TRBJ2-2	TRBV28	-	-	TGTGCCAGCAGTCTGGCAGGGAGGTCACTCGTCGGGGAGCTGTTTTTT	CASSLAGRSLVGELFF
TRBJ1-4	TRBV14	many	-	TGTGCCAGCAGCCAATACAGAGTTAATGAAAAACTGTTTTTT	CASSQYRVNEKLFF
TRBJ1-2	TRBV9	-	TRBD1	TGTGCCAGCAGCGTAGAGGGTACAGGGGTATATGGCTACACCTTC	CASSVEGTGVYGYTF